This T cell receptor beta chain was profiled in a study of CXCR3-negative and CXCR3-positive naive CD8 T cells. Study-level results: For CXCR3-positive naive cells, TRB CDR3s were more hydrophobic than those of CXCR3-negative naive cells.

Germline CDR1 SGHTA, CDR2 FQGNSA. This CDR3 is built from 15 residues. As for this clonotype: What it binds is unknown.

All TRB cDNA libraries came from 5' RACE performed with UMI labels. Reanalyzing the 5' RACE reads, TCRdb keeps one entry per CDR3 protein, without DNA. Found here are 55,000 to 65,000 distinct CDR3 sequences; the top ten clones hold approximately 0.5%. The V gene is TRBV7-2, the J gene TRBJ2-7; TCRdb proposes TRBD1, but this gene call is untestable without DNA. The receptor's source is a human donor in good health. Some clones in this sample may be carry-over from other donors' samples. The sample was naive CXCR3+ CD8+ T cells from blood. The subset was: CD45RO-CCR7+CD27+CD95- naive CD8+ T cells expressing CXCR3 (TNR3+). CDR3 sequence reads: CASSFFGGPSYEQYF.